These 26 T cell receptor beta chains came from one sample sequenced in a study of blood T cell repertoires in COVID-19. Profiled with immunoSEQ multiplex PCR; TCRdb holds only in-frame clones, not every one. The table lists 250,000 to 300,000 clones, about nine tenths of them singletons. The sequenced sample was peripheral blood. These receptors were taken from a woman in her twenties or thirties with COVID-19, enrolled during active disease.

This clone was picked up one time. The chain uses TRBV27 and TRBJ2-1; perhaps TRBD2 as D (5 bases). The germline V and J ends were trimmed by 3 bases and 7 bases, with 10 bases remaining between them. CDR1 MNHEY and CDR2 SMNVEV come from the germline V gene (reference sequence). The CDR3 is 13 residues long. The CDR3 DNA follows: TGTGCCAGCAGTTTTTCCCCGGGAAATGAGCAGTTCTTC. Residues: CASSFSPGNEQFF.

CDR3 sequence (DNA): TGTGCCAGCAGCTTCCCCACTAGCGGGGTATCTGAGCAGTTCTTC. This codes for CASSFPTSGVSEQFF. The chain combines TRBV7-9 with TRBJ2-1; TRBD2 matches at 10 bases. The J segment lost 9 bases and the V segment lost 3 bases, leaving 8 bases of the junction unmatched. Per germline, CDR1 SEHNR and CDR2 FQNEAQ (reference sequence). This CDR3 is 15 amino acids long.

The chain carries TRBV3-1 (or the pseudogene TRBV3-2) and TRBJ1-5; 7 positions match TRBD1. Per the germline V gene, CDR1 is LGHDT and CDR2 is YNNKEL (reference sequence). V lost 5 bases, J lost 6 bases, and 7 bases stayed unmatched. The CDR3 runs 14 residues. CDR3 residues: CASSDRVEAQPQHF. The CDR3 DNA sequence: TGTGCCAGCAGCGACAGGGTAGAAGCTCAGCCCCAGCATTTT.

The chain recombines TRBV19 with TRBJ2-1, with D possibly matching TRBD2 (5 bases). Germline CDR1 is LNHDA and CDR2 is SQIVND (reference sequence). V was cut by 2 bases and J by 5 bases, with 7 bases left in between. CDR3 size: 13 residues. The CDR3 sequence: CASSISGDNEQFF. The CDR3 region has the DNA TGTGCCAGTAGTATATCCGGGGACAATGAGCAGTTCTTC. Together with reference TRBV19 and TRBJ2-1, the CDR3 gives the full variable domain: DGGITQSPKYLFRKEGQNVTLSCEQNLNHDAMYWYRQDPGQGLRLIYYSQIVNDFQKGDIAEGYSVSREKKESFPLTVTSAQKNPTAFYLCASSISGDNEQFFGPGTRLTVL.

Written as DNA, the CDR3 is TGTGCCAGCAGGGGCAAGACAGGGGGTGGCTACACCTTC. It specifies CASRGKTGGGYTF. This sequence joins TRBV2 and TRBJ1-2; TRBD1 matches at 9 bases. V lost 6 bases to trimming and J lost 7 bases; unmatched junction nucleotides: 6. The germline V gene encodes CDR1 SNHLY and CDR2 FYNNEI. This CDR3 is built from 13 residues.

This chain connects TRBV28 to TRBJ1-3, with no clear D. V gave up 6 bases and J gave up 3 bases, with 21 bases separating them. Germline CDR1 and CDR2: MDHEN and SYDVKM. The CDR3 contains 17 residues. CDR3 amino acids: CASSHRAPGKGGNTIYF. For the CDR3, the DNA is TGTGCCAGCAGCCACCGGGCCCCGGGGAAAGGTGGAAACACCATATATTTT.

The genes are TRBV6-1 and TRBJ2-7, with D perhaps matching TRBD2 (5 bases). CDR1 MNHNS and CDR2 SASEGT come from the germline V gene. The CDR3 loop spans 15 amino acids. The V end lost 3 bases, the J end lost 0 bases, and 12 bases lay between the germline ends. CDR3 bases: TGTGCCAGCAGTGAGGGCGGGCGTACCTCCTACGAGCAGTACTTC. It is translated as CASSEGGRTSYEQYF.

This clone was counted a few times. This chain uses TRBV11-2 with TRBJ1-2; D ambiguous. The germline gives CDR1 SGHAT, CDR2 FQNNGV. The CDR3 totals 12 residues. V was trimmed by 4 bases and J by 8 bases, leaving 11 bases between them. CDR3 sequence (DNA): TGTGCCAGCAGCTCGGGTCTATGGGGCTACACCTTC. This gives the protein CASSSGLWGYTF.

The V call is TRBV6-6, the J call TRBJ2-7; TRBD1 aligns across 8 bases. The CDR3 has 14 residues. CDR1 is MNHNY, CDR2 SVGAGI, per germline (reference sequence). V lost 5 bases to trimming and J lost 5 bases; unmatched junction nucleotides: 8. The DNA for the CDR3 is TGTGCCAGCAGTCTGGACAGGGCAAGCGACGAGCAGTACTTC. Translated, it gives CASSLDRASDEQYF.

The rearrangement links TRBV11-3 to TRBJ2-3; D not certain. The CDR3 is 17 residues long. V lost 1 base and J lost 0, with 14 bases in between. Germline V CDR1 and CDR2: SGHNT, YENEEA. The CDR3 DNA reads TGTGCCAGCAGCTTAGGGGCTCTCGTCTCTAGCACAGATACGCAGTATTTT. Encoded protein: CASSLGALVSSTDTQYF.

To note about this clone: Other DNA sequences within the sample encode an identical CDR3. The V and J genes are TRBV7-9 and TRBJ1-1; a weak D match, TRBD1 (6 bases). CDR1 and CDR2 (germline): SEHNR, FQNEAQ (reference sequence). V lost 1 base to trimming and J lost 7 bases, with 7 bases between them. CDR3 length: 12 amino acids. CDR3 nucleotides: TGTGCCAGCAGCTTAGGGACAGTTGAAGCTTTCTTT. Protein sequence: CASSLGTVEAFF.

The chain is built from TRBV5-6 and TRBJ1-5; D is perhaps TRBD1 (5 bases). This CDR3 contains 13 residues. Trimming shortened V by 4 bases and J by 7 bases, and 12 bases separated the two germline ends. Germline V CDR1 and CDR2: SGHDT, YYEEEE. In nucleotides, the CDR3 is TGTGCCAGCAGCCTCGGCGGGGCCCAGCCCCAGCATTTT. Protein: CASSLGGAQPQHF.

The rearrangement uses TRBV7-9 and TRBJ1-1; a weak D match, TRBD1 (5 bases). With 5 bases removed from V and 4 bases from J, the gap between germline ends came to 14 bases. This CDR3 region has 14 residues. CDR1 SEHNR and CDR2 FQNEAQ come from the germline V gene (reference sequence). The CDR3 coding sequence is TGTGCCAGCAGCACCCGACAGCTAATCACTGAAGCTTTCTTT. It codes for CASSTRQLITEAFF.

This sequence joins TRBV19 and TRBJ1-1, with D perhaps matching TRBD1 (5 bases). The V and J ends lost 7 bases and 2 bases respectively, with 17 bases between them. Germline V lookup: CDR1 LNHDA, CDR2 SQIVND (reference sequence). CDR3 length: 15 amino acids. In DNA form, the CDR3 reads TGTGCCAGTAAGGGGCAGGGAGGTCATAACACTGAAGCTTTCTTT. This translates into CASKGQGGHNTEAFF.

CDR3 region: CATSDSGQGVISEQFF. The DNA of the CDR3 is TGTGCCACCAGTGATTCGGGACAGGGGGTGATTAGTGAGCAGTTCTTC. V usage is TRBV24-1 and J usage is TRBJ2-1, with TRBD1 matching over 11 bases. V was clipped by 2 bases and J by 9 bases; unmatched bases: 8. Per the germline V gene, CDR1 is KGHDR and CDR2 is SFDVKD. The CDR3 is made up of 16 amino acids.

The chain couples TRBV2 to TRBJ1-2; D is unclear. Germline CDR1 SNHLY, CDR2 FYNNEI. This CDR3 has 12 residues. The V end lost 6 bases, the J end lost 8 bases, and 13 bases lay between the germline ends. In DNA, the CDR3 is TGTGCCAGCAGCCGCCGGCCGGAGGGCTACACCTTC. Protein sequence: CASSRRPEGYTF.

V usage is TRBV27 and J usage is TRBJ2-7; possibly TRBD1 for D (6 bases). Trimming shortened V by 5 bases and J by 2 bases, and 16 bases separated the two germline ends. Germline CDR1 and CDR2: MNHEY and SMNVEV (reference sequence). The CDR3 consists of 15 residues. CDR3 coding DNA: TGTGCCAGCAGTGGCTACGGGACACAAACCTACGAGCAGTACTTC. Translation: CASSGYGTQTYEQYF.

The genes are TRBV2 and TRBJ1-6, with 7 bases lining up with TRBD1. This CDR3 has 13 amino acids. CDR1 is SNHLY, CDR2 FYNNEI, per germline. After removal of 11 bases from V and 9 bases from J, the junction contained 10 bases not matched to a gene. The CDR3 nucleotides read TGTGCCGGTACCGGGACAGAAATTTCACCCCTCCACTTT. The encoded protein is CAGTGTEISPLHF.

The chain uses TRBV5-8 and TRBJ2-2; D remains unclear. The CDR3 runs to 14 residues. Trimming removed 0 bases from V and 1 base from J, with 4 bases in between. The V gene's germline CDR1 is SGHTS and CDR2 YDEGEE. The CDR3 bases are TGTGCCAGCAGCTTGGCCTGGAACACCGGGGAGCTGTTTTTT. Protein product: CASSLAWNTGELFF.

The CDR3 nucleotides are TGTGCCAGCAGGTCCGGGGGGCTGGGGGGCACTGAAGCTTTCTTT. This translates into CASRSGGLGGTEAFF. The chain carries TRBV7-6 and TRBJ1-1, with a possible D match to TRBD1 (6 bases). V shed 6 bases and J shed 4 bases, with 18 bases lying between them. Germline lookup yields CDR1 SGHVS and CDR2 FNYEAQ. The CDR3 totals 15 residues.

This chain links TRBV28 with TRBJ2-3; D possibly corresponds to TRBD2 (5 bases). CDR3 length: 12 amino acids. CDR1 and CDR2 (germline): MDHEN, SYDVKM. Trimming shortened V by 2 bases and J by 10 bases, and 10 bases separated the two germline ends. The CDR3 DNA sequence: TGTGCCAGCAGTTTAGAGGGAACGTCGCAGTATTTT. This sequence encodes CASSLEGTSQYF.

V gene TRBV6-2 or TRBV6-3 combines with J gene TRBJ2-3; D not certain. The germline V gene encodes CDR1 MNHEY and CDR2 SVGEGT. This CDR3 is built from 14 residues. The ends were cut back, 4 bases at V and 0 bases at J, with 8 bases in the middle. CDR3 in amino acids: CASSLTYSTDTQYF. The CDR3 DNA follows: TGTGCCAGCAGTTTAACCTACAGCACAGATACGCAGTATTTT.

A word on this clone: Other nucleotide sequences from this sample produce the same CDR3. The chain recombines TRBV7-9 with TRBJ2-3; the D is unclear. CDR3 size: 13 residues. V shed 3 bases and J shed 0 bases, with 4 bases lying between them. The germline CDR1 and CDR2 sequences are SEHNR and FQNEAQ (reference sequence). DNA of the CDR3: TGTGCCAGCAGCTTTCCTAGCACAGATACGCAGTATTTT. This translates into CASSFPSTDTQYF.

This rearrangement joins TRBV15 to TRBJ2-7; no reliable D call. V was cut by 3 bases and J by 0 bases, with 9 bases left in between. Germline CDR1 reads LNHNV; CDR2 reads YYDKDF (reference sequence). This CDR3 is 14 amino acids long. CDR3 in DNA: TGTGCCACCAGCAGCCCTAGTCTCTCCTACGAGCAGTACTTC. It specifies CATSSPSLSYEQYF.

The chain combines TRBV27 with TRBJ1-5, with D possibly matching TRBD1 (6 bases). CDR3 length equals 13 residues. Germline V gene lookup returns CDR1 MNHEY and CDR2 SMNVEV (reference sequence). Trimming took off 6 bases at V and 7 bases at J, with 13 bases between the two ends. The chain's CDR3 is CASSLQGVQPQHF. DNA of the CDR3: TGTGCCAGCAGCCTACAGGGTGTCCAGCCCCAGCATTTT.

The chain employs TRBV2 and TRBJ1-5; TRBD1 might be the D (6 bases). CDR3 length equals 15 residues. Per the germline V gene, CDR1 is SNHLY and CDR2 is FYNNEI. V shed 6 bases and J shed 2 bases, with 14 bases lying between them. The CDR3 sequence is CASSPDRIGNQPQHF. The CDR3 DNA follows: TGTGCCAGCAGCCCCGACAGGATTGGCAATCAGCCCCAGCATTTT.